A single sample gave rise to the 16 T cell receptor beta chains below, sequenced in a study of cytomegalovirus exposure and HLA in healthy donors. The protocol was immunoSEQ multiplex PCR, while the TCRdb copy is restricted to in-frame clones and leaves out a portion. This sample carries about 140,000 clones, approximately 80% of them seen once, and the ten largest clones take approximately 30%. Sequences were obtained from PBMCs. The receptors derive from a man aged 30 to 45 in good health and CMV-seropositive.

This sequence joins TRBV10-3 and TRBJ1-2; possible D gene TRBD1, 5 bases. V was trimmed by 6 bases and J by 5 bases, leaving 22 bases between them. CDR3 length equals 16 residues. Germline-derived CDR1 and CDR2 are ENHRY and SYGVKD. Written as DNA, the CDR3 is TGTGCCATCAGGCGCAGCCTTGTAATAGGGGCTTATGGCTACACCTTC. Protein sequence: CAIRRSLVIGAYGYTF.

This clone was seen only once. The chain couples TRBV23-1 to TRBJ2-5; 9 positions agree with TRBD2. TRBV23-1 is an open reading frame whose function is uncertain. The junction had 18 bases not matched to a gene; V was cut back by 3 bases and J by 1 base. CDR3 length: 20 amino acids. The DNA for the CDR3 is TGCGCCAGCAGTCAGCCCGCGGGAGGGGGGCGGAAAGGCGGCCAAGAGACCCAGTACTTC. Its translation is CASSQPAGGGRKGGQETQYF.

The V and J genes are TRBV2 and TRBJ2-3, with D perhaps TRBD2 (6 bases). Germline V gene data show CDR1 as SNHLY and CDR2 as FYNNEI. V dropped 6 bases and J dropped 0 bases, with 10 bases sitting between them. CDR3 size: 14 residues. CDR3 nucleotide sequence: TGTGCCAGCAGGACCGGGACTAGCACAGATACGCAGTATTTT. It yields the protein CASRTGTSTDTQYF.

The rearrangement links TRBV19 to TRBJ1-2, with D tentatively TRBD1 (6 bases). Between the trimmed V and J ends, which lost 3 bases and 4 bases, there was a span of 15 bases. This CDR3 is 15 amino acids long. CDR1 and CDR2 (germline): LNHDA, SQIVND (reference sequence). The CDR3: CASSIGQRNFYGYTF. As DNA, the CDR3 is TGTGCCAGTAGTATTGGACAGAGGAACTTCTATGGCTACACCTTC. The variable domain in full, with the rest retrieved from reference TRBV19 and TRBJ1-2, is DGGITQSPKYLFRKEGQNVTLSCEQNLNHDAMYWYRQDPGQGLRLIYYSQIVNDFQKGDIAEGYSVSREKKESFPLTVTSAQKNPTAFYLCASSIGQRNFYGYTFGSGTRLTVV.

This clone occurred a few times. The CDR3 sequence: CASSENRVYGYTF. The CDR3 coding sequence is TGTGCCAGCAGCGAGAACAGGGTCTATGGCTACACCTTC. The V gene is TRBV5-6, the J gene TRBJ1-2; weak D call: TRBD1 (6 bases). CDR1 and CDR2 (germline): SGHDT, YYEEEE. The CDR3 spans 13 residues. V was shortened by 4 bases and J by 4 bases, with 11 bases between the two germline ends.

The rearrangement joins TRBV2 to TRBJ1-1, with D maybe TRBD1 (6 bases). The ends were cut back, 6 bases at V and 7 bases at J, with 15 bases in the middle. The CDR3 covers 13 residues. CDR1 SNHLY and CDR2 FYNNEI come from the germline V gene. CDR3 protein: CASRGGGAGEAFF. CDR3 in DNA: TGTGCCAGCAGAGGGGGTGGTGCTGGTGAAGCTTTCTTT.

The chain is built from TRBV27 and TRBJ1-2, with 9 positions matching TRBD1. After removal of 4 bases from V and 1 base from J, the junction contained 4 bases not matched to a gene. CDR1 MNHEY and CDR2 SMNVEV come from the germline V gene (reference sequence). The CDR3 is made up of 15 amino acids. CDR3 coding DNA: TGTGCCAGCAGTTCTCCGACAGGGGGTAACTATGGCTACACCTTC. Protein sequence: CASSSPTGGNYGYTF.

The rearrangement links TRBV7-9 to TRBJ2-1; 11 positions match TRBD1. The CDR3 runs 15 residues. CDR1 is SEHNR and CDR2 is FQNEAQ in the germline V gene (reference sequence). V was clipped by 2 bases and J by 9 bases; unmatched bases: 6. The chain's CDR3 is CASSLSGTGGVEQFF. The CDR3 nucleotides read TGTGCCAGCAGCTTATCCGGGACAGGGGGAGTTGAGCAGTTCTTC.

The chain links TRBV9 to TRBJ2-5; 8 nucleotides agree with TRBD2. V shed 0 bases, J shed 5 bases, and the junction held 6 bases outside the gene matches. The length of the CDR3 is 15 residues. Per the germline V gene, CDR1 is SGDLS and CDR2 is YYNGEE. The CDR3 region has the DNA TGTGCCAGCAGCGTAGCGGGAGGGGGTATCGAGACCCAGTACTTC. It yields the protein CASSVAGGGIETQYF.

The CDR3 DNA reads TGTGCCAGCAGCGATTGGACAGGGAAACTGTACTTC. Its protein product is CASSDWTGKLYF. The rearrangement uses TRBV9 and TRBJ2-7; the match to TRBD1 covers 8 bases. The CDR3 spans 12 residues. The J segment lost 12 bases and the V segment lost 3 bases, leaving 8 bases of the junction unmatched. Germline assignment: CDR1 SGDLS and CDR2 YYNGEE.

This clone is a singleton in its sample. This rearrangement joins TRBV5-1 to TRBJ2-2; 9 bases are a match to TRBD1. The CDR3 runs to 14 residues. The germline V gene has CDR1 SGHRS and CDR2 YFSETQ. V was clipped by 3 bases and J by 4 bases; unmatched bases: 1. The CDR3 DNA is TGCGCCAGCAGCTGGGGACAGGGCACCGGGGAGCTGTTTTTT. This codes for CASSWGQGTGELFF.

This chain links TRBV6-6 with TRBJ1-1; D is ambiguous. There are 16 residues in the CDR3. Trimming pared 6 bases from V and 1 base from J, leaving 18 bases between. The V gene's germline CDR1 is MNHNY and CDR2 SVGAGI (reference sequence). The DNA for the CDR3 is TGTGCCAGCAGCTCAGGAAGAGGGTCCCAGAACACTGAAGCTTTCTTT. Translation gives CASSSGRGSQNTEAFF.

This clone has just a few counts. This chain uses TRBV6-4 with TRBJ1-4, with 7 bases that match TRBD1. The CDR3 runs 15 residues. J lost 2 bases, V lost 0 bases, and 0 bases had no gene match. The germline V gene has CDR1 MRHNA and CDR2 SNTAGT. The CDR3 reads CASSDSGGTNEKLFF. CDR3 in DNA: TGTGCCAGCAGTGACTCAGGGGGCACTAATGAAAAACTGTTTTTT.

This chain connects TRBV13 to TRBJ2-1; D perhaps matches TRBD1 (5 bases). Per germline, CDR1 PRHDT and CDR2 FYEKMQ (reference sequence). The V and J ends lost 5 bases and 9 bases respectively, with 14 bases between them. The CDR3 is 13 amino acids. The CDR3 is CASSDPTRGEQFF. The CDR3 DNA is TGTGCCAGCAGCGACCCTACAAGGGGTGAGCAGTTCTTC.

The chain couples TRBV6-5 to TRBJ2-5, with 9 bases aligning to TRBD2. V was clipped by 3 bases and J by 5 bases; unmatched bases: 7. Germline V gene data show CDR1 as MNHEY and CDR2 as SVGAGI. The CDR3 totals 15 residues. CDR3 in DNA: TGTGCCAGCAGTTATGGCGCGGGGGGGCCGGAGACCCAGTACTTC. Protein: CASSYGAGGPETQYF.

This clone was recorded only once. The rearrangement links TRBV7-3 to TRBJ2-3, with a tentative D call TRBD2 (6 bases). Looked up from germline, CDR1 is SGHTA and CDR2 is FQGTGA. The CDR3 sequence is 15 residues long. V lost 6 bases and J lost 4, with 17 bases in between. CDR3 nucleotide sequence: TGTGCCAGCAGTACGGGGACTTCCCTCGCAGATACGCAGTATTTT. Protein product: CASSTGTSLADTQYF.